A single sample is the source of the 22 T cell receptor beta chains below, sequenced in a study of shared clonotypes between healthy human individuals. The assay was immunoSEQ multiplex PCR, and TCRdb's table has in-frame clones only and misses some. The sample carries roughly 590,000 clones, over 95% recorded once. Only CD45RO-negative cells positively selected for CCR7 counted as naive CD8 cells, so terminally differentiated effector memory CD45RA+ cells were excluded. The sample taken for sequencing was naive CD8+ T cells sorted from blood. These TCRs come from a woman aged 25-40 years in good health.

The chain recombines TRBV7-9 with TRBJ2-3; 13 nucleotides align to TRBD2. This CDR3 is 18 amino acids long. V lost 1 base and J lost 1; bases outside the gene matches: 5. CDR1 and CDR2 (germline): SEHNR, FQNEAQ (reference sequence). CDR3 protein: CASSLELAGGPGTDTQYF. CDR3 nucleotides: TGTGCCAGCAGCTTAGAACTAGCGGGAGGGCCCGGCACAGATACGCAGTATTTT.

For this clone: The sample contains more than one DNA sequence encoding this CDR3. The chain carries TRBV5-5 and TRBJ2-7, with D uncertain. V lost 0 bases and J 3 bases, leaving 7 bases between the germline ends. Germline-derived CDR1 and CDR2 are SGHKS and YYEKEE (reference sequence). This CDR3 region has 13 residues. CDR3 loop: CASSLEADYEQYF. The CDR3 nucleotides are TGTGCCAGCAGCTTGGAGGCTGACTACGAGCAGTACTTC.

The V call is TRBV7-2, the J call TRBJ2-2; no definite D call. CDR3 length: 15 amino acids. Germline-derived CDR1 and CDR2 are SGHTA and FQGNSA. Trimming removed 6 bases from V and 4 bases from J, with 15 bases in between. The CDR3 here is CASSSYSEPTGELFF. CDR3 DNA: TGTGCCAGCAGTTCGTACTCGGAACCCACCGGGGAGCTGTTTTTT.

The genes are TRBV7-8 and TRBJ1-1; weak D call: TRBD1 (6 bases). The CDR3 runs to 14 residues. V dropped 5 bases and J dropped 4 bases, with 14 bases sitting between them. The V gene's germline CDR1 is SGHVS and CDR2 FQNEAQ. Written as DNA, the CDR3 is TGTGCCAGCAGCCAGAGACAGGTCTCCACTGAAGCTTTCTTT. It codes for CASSQRQVSTEAFF.

This chain uses TRBV7-6 with TRBJ2-5; D ambiguous. Deletions cut 1 base from V and 4 bases from J, with 16 bases between. Germline V gene sequence: CDR1 SGHVS, CDR2 FNYEAQ. The CDR3 spans 16 residues. The CDR3, as DNA: TGTGCCAGCAGCTTAGGGGGTTTAGTTATCTTAGAGACCCAGTACTTC. Translated, it gives CASSLGGLVILETQYF.

The rearrangement joins TRBV4-2 to TRBJ2-1; TRBD2 might be the D (6 bases). V was trimmed by 0 bases and J by 2 bases, leaving 11 bases between them. CDR3 size: 16 residues. Germline V gives CDR1 LGHNA, CDR2 YNFKEQ. For the CDR3, the DNA is TGTGCCAGCAGCCAAGAGAGTGCGGGGACCTACAATGAGCAGTTCTTC. Its protein product is CASSQESAGTYNEQFF.

The chain couples TRBV14 to TRBJ2-7, with 7 bases identical to TRBD2. V lost 6 bases to trimming and J lost 6 bases; unmatched junction nucleotides: 8. This CDR3 is built from 13 residues. Per germline, CDR1 SGHDN and CDR2 FVKESK. As DNA, the CDR3 is TGTGCCAGCAGGACCAGGACTAGGGTCGAGCAGTACTTC. Its translation is CASRTRTRVEQYF.

As DNA, the CDR3 is TGTGCCACCAGCATGACGGGATCCGAGCAGTACTTC. Its protein product is CATSMTGSEQYF. The V call is TRBV15, the J call TRBJ2-7; tentatively, D is TRBD2 (5 bases). Germline V lookup: CDR1 LNHNV, CDR2 YYDKDF (reference sequence). The CDR3 length is 12 residues. The V end was cut by 4 bases, the J end by 6 bases, with 10 bases between.

The genes are TRBV29-1 and TRBJ2-7; D could derive from TRBD1 or TRBD2 (5 bases each). V lost 5 bases, J lost 3 bases, and 17 bases lay in between. The CDR3 is 14 residues long. Germline V CDR1 and CDR2: SQVTM, ANQGSEA. The CDR3 nucleotides are TGCAGCGTTCGGGACGGACATCAATACTACGAGCAGTACTTC. This translates into CSVRDGHQYYEQYF.

J is TRBJ2-5 and V is TRBV4-1, with 8 bases that match TRBD2. Per germline, CDR1 MGHRA and CDR2 YSYEKL. The CDR3 extends over 17 amino acids. The V gene end was trimmed by 1 base and the J gene end by 4 bases; junction bases not matched to a gene: 11. CDR3 sequence reads: CASSQVGPGGPRETQYF. In DNA form, the CDR3 reads TGCGCCAGCAGCCAAGTTGGGCCGGGAGGGCCGAGAGAGACCCAGTACTTC.

The chain combines TRBV5-1 with TRBJ2-7; 7 bases are a match to TRBD1. The germline V gene encodes CDR1 SGHRS and CDR2 YFSETQ. V was clipped by 5 bases and J by 2 bases; unmatched bases: 7. The CDR3 runs 14 residues. In nucleotides, the CDR3 is TGCGCCAGCAGATATTCCGGACAGGCCTACGAGCAGTACTTC. As protein: CASRYSGQAYEQYF. The full variable domain, in which reference TRBV5-1 and TRBJ2-7 provide the parts outside the CDR3, is KAGVTQTPRYLIKTRGQQVTLSCSPISGHRSVSWYQQTPGQGLQFLFEYFSETQRNKGNFPGRFSGRQFSNSRSEMNVSTLELGDSALYLCASRYSGQAYEQYFGPGTRLTVT.

The V gene is TRBV2, the J gene TRBJ2-5; perhaps D is TRBD1 or TRBD2 (6 bases each). The germline CDR1 and CDR2 sequences are SNHLY and FYNNEI. The CDR3 has 15 residues. The germline V and J ends were trimmed by 3 bases and 5 bases, with 16 bases remaining between them. This chain's CDR3 is CASSDMGGGLETQYF. CDR3 sequence (DNA): TGTGCCAGCAGTGATATGGGGGGCGGTTTGGAGACCCAGTACTTC.

This chain uses TRBV28 with TRBJ2-7; perhaps TRBD2 as D (7 bases). There are 16 residues in the CDR3. Between the trimmed V and J ends, which lost 6 bases and 1 base, there was a span of 19 bases. Germline CDR1 reads MDHEN; CDR2 reads SYDVKM. CDR3 residues: CASRQAVGGRSYEQYF. The CDR3 nucleotides read TGTGCCAGCAGACAGGCTGTCGGGGGGCGGTCCTACGAGCAGTACTTC.

A note on this clone: The same CDR3 also results from other DNA sequences found in this sample. The CDR3 loop is CASSPSGSSYNEQFF. The CDR3, as DNA: TGTGCCAGCAGTCCTAGCGGGAGCTCCTACAATGAGCAGTTCTTC. This chain links TRBV9 with TRBJ2-1, with 10 bases identical to TRBD2. The CDR3 sequence is 15 residues long. V gave up 5 bases and J gave up 0 bases; unmatched junction bases: 2. Germline V CDR1 and CDR2: SGDLS, YYNGEE.

This rearrangement joins TRBV7-9 to TRBJ2-7; TRBD2 aligns across 12 bases. Germline V gene sequence: CDR1 SEHNR, CDR2 FQNEAQ (reference sequence). Germline trimming cut 4 bases from V and 3 bases from J; bases unmatched to any gene: 4. The CDR3 spans 15 residues. CDR3: CASSSTSGSDYEQYF. DNA of the CDR3: TGTGCCAGCAGCTCGACTAGCGGGAGTGACTACGAGCAGTACTTC.

The gene calls are TRBV27 and TRBJ2-3; 13 bases align to TRBD2. The CDR3 length is 19 residues. Germline CDR1 is MNHEY and CDR2 is SMNVEV (reference sequence). The junction had 14 bases not matched to a gene; V was cut back by 6 bases and J by 2 bases. CDR3: CASSWVGPGLAGHTDTQYF. The CDR3 nucleotides read TGTGCCAGCAGCTGGGTGGGGCCGGGACTAGCGGGACACACAGATACGCAGTATTTT.

The genes are TRBV27 and TRBJ2-3; TRBD1 or TRBD2 may be the D gene (5 bases each). Trimming pared 4 bases from V and 5 bases from J, leaving 7 bases between. Per the germline V gene, CDR1 is MNHEY and CDR2 is SMNVEV (reference sequence). The CDR3 spans 12 residues. The CDR3 reads CASSSGGDTQYF. The CDR3 bases are TGTGCCAGCAGTTCTGGGGGAGATACGCAGTATTTT.

This clone was found once. Other DNA sequences of this sample code for an identical CDR3. J is TRBJ2-2 and V is TRBV29-1, with TRBD1 as a possible D gene (5 bases). V lost 5 bases and J 3 bases, leaving 10 bases between the germline ends. The germline gives CDR1 SQVTM, CDR2 ANQGSEA. This CDR3 spans 13 amino acids. The chain's CDR3 is CSVIGADTGELFF. The CDR3 coding sequence is TGCAGCGTTATAGGGGCCGACACCGGGGAGCTGTTTTTT.

In its sample, this clone was seen a few times. The rearrangement joins TRBV6-1 to TRBJ2-1; D call uncertain. CDR1 MNHNS and CDR2 SASEGT come from the germline V gene. Trimming pared 7 bases from V and 0 bases from J, leaving 10 bases between. This CDR3 comprises 14 residues. The CDR3 DNA reads as TGTGCCAGCACTAAGAGAAGCTCCTACAATGAGCAGTTCTTC. Protein: CASTKRSSYNEQFF.

V is TRBV5-8 and J is TRBJ2-7, with TRBD2 matching 10 bases. The CDR3 extends over 16 amino acids. V lost 0 bases, J lost 7 bases, and 10 bases stayed unmatched. Germline values: CDR1 SGHTS, CDR2 YDEGEE. The CDR3 bases are TGTGCCAGCAGCTTGGGAGGTCTAGCGGGAGTGGAAGAGCAGTACTTC. Protein sequence: CASSLGGLAGVEEQYF.

J is TRBJ2-7 and V is TRBV7-6; D not certain. This CDR3 is built from 11 residues. V dropped 5 bases and J dropped 6 bases, with 8 bases sitting between them. Germline V lookup: CDR1 SGHVS, CDR2 FNYEAQ. The DNA of the CDR3 is TGTGCCAGCAGCCCGGGCGCCGAGCAGTACTTC. Translated: CASSPGAEQYF.

The J gene is TRBJ2-1, the V gene TRBV9, with D perhaps matching TRBD1 (6 bases). This CDR3 comprises 14 residues. V lost 3 bases and J 5 bases, leaving 12 bases between the germline ends. CDR1 SGDLS and CDR2 YYNGEE come from the germline V gene. The CDR3 loop reads CASSAGQDNNEQFF. CDR3 in DNA: TGTGCCAGCAGCGCGGGACAAGACAACAATGAGCAGTTCTTC.